This TCR beta chain was profiled in a study of T cell responses to AZD1222 COVID-19 vaccine. The CDR3 sequence is 17 residues long. Germline loops: CDR1 WNHNN, CDR2 SYGVQD (reference sequence). Between the trimmed V and J ends, which lost 11 bases and 0 bases, there was a span of 23 bases. Profiling relied on immunoSEQ multiplex PCR, and the TCRdb table lists in-frame clones only, not all of them. The sample yields 150,000 to 200,000 clones, about nine tenths seen once. The sample here was peripheral blood, taken on day 0 of AZD1222 vaccination. The clonotype comes from an adult in good health. V is TRBV10-1 and J is TRBJ2-4; D unresolved. CDR3 protein: CASNEPHPPLAKNIQYF. In nucleotides, the CDR3 is TGCGCCTCCAACGAGCCTCACCCTCCTCTAGCCAAAAACATTCAGTACTTC.